A selection of T cell receptor beta chains follows, all from one sample in a study of blood T cell repertoires in COVID-19. The assay was immunoSEQ multiplex PCR, and TCRdb's table has in-frame clones only and misses some. This sample has some 150,000 clones, with roughly 84% found just once. The sequenced sample consisted of peripheral blood. All receptors come from a woman aged 55-69 years with acute or convalescent COVID-19. Each CDR3 is given with its conserved first and last residue. D genes are given only for firm matches. Some rows mark clone size as missing; the rest say once, few, many or name a class of expanded clone.

size: .
J: TRBJ2-1
V: TRBV11-3
D: TRBD2
DNA: TGTGCCAGCAGCTCCCCCACCAGTAGACTAGCGGGCAATGAGCAGTTCTTC
CDR3: CASSSPTSRLAGNEQFF

size: .
J: TRBJ2-7
V: TRBV10-3
D: TRBD1
DNA: TGTGCCATCAGGGATGACAGGGAGAAGTACGAGCAGTACTTC
CDR3: CAIRDDREKYEQYF

size: .
J: TRBJ2-2
V: TRBV28
D: TRBD2
DNA: TGTGCCAGCAGTTTGCTAGCGGGAGCGGGCACCGGGGAGCTGTTTTTT
CDR3: CASSLLAGAGTGELFF

size: few
J: TRBJ1-2
V: TRBV7-9
D: .
DNA: TGTGCCAGCAGCCGGAGACTAAACTATGGCTACACCTTC
CDR3: CASSRRLNYGYTF

size: .
J: TRBJ2-1
V: TRBV10-2
D: TRBD2
DNA: TGCGCCAGCAGTGATGGGAGCGGGATTAATTACAATGAGCAGTTCTTC
CDR3: CASSDGSGINYNEQFF

size: .
J: TRBJ2-7
V: TRBV6-1
D: TRBD2
DNA: TGTGCCAGCAGTGTCGACGTCGGACTAGCGGGAGTCGGCGAGCAGTACTTC
CDR3: CASSVDVGLAGVGEQYF

size: .
J: TRBJ1-3
V: TRBV28
D: .
DNA: TGTGCCAGCAGTCAGACACCAGCCTCTGGAAACACCATATATTTT
CDR3: CASSQTPASGNTIYF

size: .
J: TRBJ2-7
V: TRBV19
D: .
DNA: TGTGCCAGTAGTATAGGGGACTTTTCCTACGAGCAGTACTTC
CDR3: CASSIGDFSYEQYF

size: once
J: TRBJ2-1
V: TRBV29-1
D: TRBD1
DNA: TGCAGCGTAGATAGGGGGCCCAGCCTGTTCTTC
CDR3: CSVDRGPSLFF

size: .
J: TRBJ2-1
V: TRBV9
D: TRBD1
DNA: TGTGCCAGCAGCGTAGCTGGGACAGGGTACAATGAGCAGTTCTTC
CDR3: CASSVAGTGYNEQFF

size: .
J: TRBJ1-1
V: TRBV10-3
D: TRBD1
DNA: TGTGCCATCAGGGGGACAGGGAACACTGAAGCTTTCTTT
CDR3: CAIRGTGNTEAFF

size: .
J: TRBJ2-6
V: TRBV10-2
D: .
DNA: TGCGCCAGCTGTATAGCTGGGGCCAACGTCCTGACTTTC
CDR3: CASCIAGANVLTF

size: .
J: TRBJ2-3
V: TRBV7-2
D: .
DNA: TGTGCCAGCAGCTTCCTCAGAGGGCTTGACACAGATACGCAGTATTTT
CDR3: CASSFLRGLDTDTQYF

size: .
J: TRBJ1-1
V: TRBV5-5
D: .
DNA: TGTGCCAGCAGCTCACAGGGTCACACTGAAGCTTTCTTT
CDR3: CASSSQGHTEAFF

size: .
J: TRBJ1-6
V: TRBV12-5
D: .
DNA: TGTGCTAGTGGTTTGGTACGCGACGGACTGGGATCACCCCTCCACTTT
CDR3: CASGLVRDGLGSPLHF

size: .
J: TRBJ1-5
V: TRBV7-6
D: .
DNA: TGTGCCAGCAGCTGGGAACAGGGAAGGAGTCAGCCCCAGCATTTT
CDR3: CASSWEQGRSQPQHF

size: .
J: TRBJ1-3
V: TRBV18
D: .
DNA: TGTGCCAGCTCACCTGCGGGGGGTACTGGAAACACCATATATTTT
CDR3: CASSPAGGTGNTIYF

size: .
J: TRBJ2-1
V: TRBV28
D: TRBD2
DNA: TGTGCCAGCAGTTTTTCCGGCAGCGGGGGGTTCTTC
CDR3: CASSFSGSGGFF

size: .
J: TRBJ2-7
V: TRBV18
D: TRBD1
DNA: TGTGCCAGCTCACAGGACAGGTACAATGGACGGGAGCAGTACTTC
CDR3: CASSQDRYNGREQYF

size: .
J: TRBJ2-7
V: TRBV28
D: TRBD1
DNA: TGTGCCAGCAGTTTGGTGGACAGGGGGCTGTCCGAGCAGTACTTC
CDR3: CASSLVDRGLSEQYF

size: .
J: TRBJ1-2
V: TRBV3-1/TRBV3-2
D: .
DNA: TGTGCCAGCAGCCAAGAGGTTTCAGACTATGGCTACACCTTC
CDR3: CASSQEVSDYGYTF

size: .
J: TRBJ2-6
V: TRBV5-6
D: .
DNA: TGTGCCAGCGGGTCCGGGACAACTGGGGCCAACGTCCTGACTTTC
CDR3: CASGSGTTGANVLTF